This paragraph covers one T cell receptor beta chain sequence. No antigen is known for it. The CDR3 is 13 amino acids. CDR1 is MNHEY, CDR2 SMNVEV, per germline (reference sequence). Trimming removed 5 bases at V and 6 bases at J, with 11 bases between. These data come from a study of T cell repertoires in cytomegalovirus infection. Study information: HLA-B-restricted CMV epitopes that are well studied were used alongside recently identified HLA-C-restricted ones. Signatures in public TCR beta sequences pointed to both CMV infection and matching HLA type. Whole-study results and caveats: Ex vivo, HLA-C-restricted CMV-specific TCR beta clonotypes prevailed over the rest of the response. Frequencies of public TCR beta families were cumulated, and this identified carriers of CMV plus the relevant HLA.

TCRdb fed the reads into MiXCR, producing one record per CDR3 protein. The table lists 90,000 to 120,000 distinct CDR3 sequences, approximately 45% of them singletons. The TCR was taken from a human donor in good health (CMV status not recorded). Some clones in this sample may be carry-over from other donors' samples. V and J are TRBV27 and TRBJ1-5, with D unclear. The material sequenced was CD8+ T cells from cultured PBMCs, taken from culture after CMV antigen stimulation. The CDR3 region is CASSLNLGQPQHF. The CDR3 bases are TGTGCCAGCAGTCTTAATCTGGGTCAGCCCCAGCATTTT.